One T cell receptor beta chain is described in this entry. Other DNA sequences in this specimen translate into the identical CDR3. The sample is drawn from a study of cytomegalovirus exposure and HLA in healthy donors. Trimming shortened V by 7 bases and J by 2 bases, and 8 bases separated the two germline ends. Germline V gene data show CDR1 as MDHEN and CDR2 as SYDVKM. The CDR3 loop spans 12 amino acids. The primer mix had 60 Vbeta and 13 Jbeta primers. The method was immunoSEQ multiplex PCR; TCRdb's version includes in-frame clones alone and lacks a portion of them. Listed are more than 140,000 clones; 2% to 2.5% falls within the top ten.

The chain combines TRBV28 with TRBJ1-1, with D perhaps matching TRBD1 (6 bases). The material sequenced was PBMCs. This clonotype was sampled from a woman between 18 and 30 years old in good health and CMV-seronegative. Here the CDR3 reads CASTDSNTEAFF. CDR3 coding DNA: TGTGCCAGCACGGACAGCAACACTGAAGCTTTCTTT.